These 14 T cell receptor beta chains were all obtained from the same sample, sequenced in a study of OX40 agonist ivuxolimab in advanced cancers. Produced via immunoSEQ multiplex PCR; TCRdb's table is partial and in-frame only. The sample lists around 62,000 clones; around 79% were seen once. Sequencing was performed on CD4+ or CD8+ T cells sorted from blood, taken in a trial of the OX40 agonist ivuxolimab. Every receptor here comes from an adult with an advanced solid tumor such as melanoma, head and neck, liver or kidney cancer.

The gene calls are TRBV28 and TRBJ2-5, with TRBD1 matching over 7 bases. The germline gives CDR1 MDHEN, CDR2 SYDVKM. V lost 6 bases, J lost 5 bases, and 12 bases stayed unmatched. This CDR3 has 15 residues. For the CDR3, the DNA is TGTGCCAGCAGCCCCGTGACAGGGTTCTCCGAGACCCAGTACTTC. This encodes CASSPVTGFSETQYF.

This clone was counted a single time. This chain connects TRBV15 to TRBJ1-3; TRBD1 matches at 7 bases. The V gene end was trimmed by 5 bases and the J gene end by 4 bases; junction bases not matched to a gene: 5. The CDR3 extends over 14 amino acids. CDR1 and CDR2 from the germline V gene are LNHNV and YYDKDF (reference sequence). The CDR3 DNA follows: TGTGCCACCAGCCACAGGGGACAAGGAAACACCATATATTTT. It yields the protein CATSHRGQGNTIYF.

The DNA of the CDR3 is TGTGCCAGCAGTTTCGCAGGGGCTGGAAACACCATATATTTT. Its protein is CASSFAGAGNTIYF. This chain joins TRBV25-1 and TRBJ1-3; a weak D match, TRBD1 (6 bases). Germline V gives CDR1 MGHDK, CDR2 SYGVNS. The CDR3 is made up of 14 amino acids. The V gene lost 5 bases and the J gene lost 2 bases, with 10 bases spanning the gap.

The chain joins TRBV2 to TRBJ1-6, with TRBD1 identical over 9 bases. The V segment lost 7 bases and the J segment 14 bases; nucleotides outside the gene matches: 15. The length of the CDR3 is 15 residues. Germline V gene lookup returns CDR1 SNHLY and CDR2 FYNNEI. CDR3 bases: TGTGCCAGCAACGAGGGGCAGACAGGGGGGCTCGCCCTCCACTTT. It translates to CASNEGQTGGLALHF.

In the case of this clone: Other DNA sequences of this sample code for an identical CDR3. The chain couples TRBV6-5 to TRBJ2-7; 9 bases fit TRBD2. V lost 0 bases and J lost 0; bases outside the gene matches: 3. CDR1 is MNHEY, CDR2 SVGAGI, per germline. The CDR3 spans 16 residues. CDR3 sequence (DNA): TGTGCCAGCAGTTACTCGACTAGCGGAAACTCCTACGAGCAGTACTTC. Residues: CASSYSTSGNSYEQYF.

CDR3 bases: TGTGCCAGCAGCTTAACGGCTAGCGGGGCCACAGTTTACTTC. Translation gives CASSLTASGATVYF. The J gene is TRBJ2-7, the V gene TRBV7-3, with TRBD2 matching over 9 bases. CDR3 length: 14 amino acids. V was clipped by 0 bases and J by 13 bases; unmatched bases: 10. CDR1 is SGHTA and CDR2 is FQGTGA in the germline V gene.

This clone was counted between two and nine times. The rearrangement uses TRBV4-3 and TRBJ2-7; D unresolved. V was shortened by 0 bases and J by 3 bases, with 6 bases between the two germline ends. The CDR3 runs to 13 residues. Germline-derived CDR1 and CDR2 are LGHNA and YSLEER. This CDR3 reads CASSQDQYYEQYF. The CDR3 DNA follows: TGCGCCAGCAGCCAAGATCAGTACTACGAGCAGTACTTC.

This chain joins TRBV18 and TRBJ1-2, with TRBD1 matching over 7 bases. The germline CDR1 and CDR2 sequences are KGHSH and LQKENI. CDR3 length: 15 amino acids. V lost 3 bases to trimming and J lost 3 bases; unmatched junction nucleotides: 7. The CDR3 DNA reads TGTGCCAGCTCACCCAATCCAACAGGGGACTATGGCTACACCTTC. The encoded protein is CASSPNPTGDYGYTF.

This chain connects TRBV27 to TRBJ2-7, with D perhaps matching TRBD1 (5 bases). There are 11 residues in the CDR3. V shed 8 bases and J shed 7 bases, with 12 bases lying between them. CDR1 is MNHEY, CDR2 SMNVEV, per germline (reference sequence). The CDR3 loop is CASSRGREQYF. The CDR3 DNA reads as TGTGCCAGCTCAAGGGGCAGAGAGCAGTACTTC.

This rearrangement joins TRBV6-6 to TRBJ2-1; no clear D. Per germline, CDR1 MNHNY and CDR2 SVGAGI (reference sequence). Trimming removed 5 bases from V and 8 bases from J, with 10 bases in between. CDR3 length equals 12 residues. The CDR3 sequence: CASSLGWDEQFF. The DNA of the CDR3 is TGTGCCAGCAGTCTCGGTTGGGATGAGCAGTTCTTC.

The chain joins TRBV5-1 to TRBJ2-5, with TRBD2 identical over 7 bases. V gave up 4 bases and J gave up 2 bases; unmatched junction bases: 2. There are 13 residues in the CDR3. The V gene's germline CDR1 is SGHRS and CDR2 YFSETQ. CDR3 loop: CASSLGRQETQYF. The CDR3 coding sequence is TGCGCCAGCAGCCTCGGGAGGCAAGAGACCCAGTACTTC.

This chain joins TRBV6-1 and TRBJ1-6; D is perhaps TRBD1 (6 bases). V lost 6 bases and J lost 7, with 13 bases in between. The CDR3 covers 14 residues. Germline loops: CDR1 MNHNS, CDR2 SASEGT. The CDR3 spells CASRIQGENSPLHF. The CDR3 nucleotides are TGTGCCAGCAGAATACAGGGCGAAAATTCACCCCTCCACTTT.

The V call is TRBV19, the J call TRBJ2-1; D possibly corresponds to TRBD2 (5 bases). The CDR3 is 13 residues long. Germline V gene data show CDR1 as LNHDA and CDR2 as SQIVND (reference sequence). The V and J ends lost 1 base and 9 bases respectively, with 10 bases between them. In DNA form, the CDR3 reads TGTGCCAGTAGTATAGCAGAGGGCGGTGAGCAGTTCTTC. As protein: CASSIAEGGEQFF.

The rearrangement links TRBV30 to TRBJ1-6; D is unclear. The germline V and J ends were trimmed by 0 bases and 16 bases, with 16 bases remaining between them. Per germline, CDR1 GTSNPN and CDR2 SVGIG (reference sequence). CDR3 length: 13 residues. The CDR3 is CAWSVGPADRLHF. The CDR3, as DNA: TGTGCCTGGAGTGTAGGGCCTGCGGATCGTCTCCACTTT.